This T cell receptor (beta chain) was obtained from a study of T cell changes during pregnancy in multiple sclerosis (dated by TCRdb to about 2019). At the level of the whole study: The study looked at changes in the T cell repertoire across pregnancy in women with multiple sclerosis.

Notes on this clone: Its antigen target is currently unknown. It has no much larger one-base neighbor in the sample; base qualities were not kept.

The library was built by means of the immunoSEQ multiplex PCR assay. The table comes from immuneACCESS by way of TCRdb, which keeps in-frame sequences with V and J called. Part of the clones is missing from these tables; in studies checked, under half for an unresolved V gene and the rest for unknown reasons. For this sample the table gives about 93,000 clones, of which 85% to 95% were detected only once. Jointly, the top ten make up about 2% of the sample. The junction carries 14 bases between V and J, which are trimmed by 2 bases and 0 bases respectively. Per the germline V gene, SGHTA is the CDR1 and FQGNSA is the CDR2. The cysteine opens and the phenylalanine closes a CDR3 of 17 amino acids. Just CDR3 DNA is preserved here, 51 bases in frame from base 1.

The input for sequencing was peripheral blood, taken after pregnancy. The TCR was taken from a female donor with multiple sclerosis, enrolled in a pregnancy study. The chain is encoded by TRBV7-2 joined to TRBJ2-4; the D gene cannot be resolved reliably. The CDR3 region reads CASSLLLSQLAKNIQYF. The DNA is as follows: TGTGCCAGCAGCTTACTTCTGTCGCAACTAGCCAAAAACATTCAGTACTTC. Supplemented by the reference TRBV7-2 and TRBJ2-4 proteins around the CDR3, the complete variable domain is GAGVSQSPSNKVTEKGKDVELRCDPISGHTALYWYRQSLGQGLEFLIYFQGNSAPDKSGLPSDRFSAERTGGSVSTLTIQRTQQEDSAVYLCASSLLLSQLAKNIQYFGAGTRLSVL.